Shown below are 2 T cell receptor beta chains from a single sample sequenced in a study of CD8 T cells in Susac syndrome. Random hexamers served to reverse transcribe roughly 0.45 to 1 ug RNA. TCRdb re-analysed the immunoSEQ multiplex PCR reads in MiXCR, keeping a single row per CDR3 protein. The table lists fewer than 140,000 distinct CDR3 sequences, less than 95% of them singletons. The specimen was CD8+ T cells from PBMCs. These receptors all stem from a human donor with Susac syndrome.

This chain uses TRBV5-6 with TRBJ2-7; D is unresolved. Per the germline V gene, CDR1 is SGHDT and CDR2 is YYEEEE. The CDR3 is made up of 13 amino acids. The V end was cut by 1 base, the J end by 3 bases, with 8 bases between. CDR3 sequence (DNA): TGTGCCAGCAGCTTGCAGGTAAACTACGAGCAGTACTTC. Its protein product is CASSLQVNYEQYF.

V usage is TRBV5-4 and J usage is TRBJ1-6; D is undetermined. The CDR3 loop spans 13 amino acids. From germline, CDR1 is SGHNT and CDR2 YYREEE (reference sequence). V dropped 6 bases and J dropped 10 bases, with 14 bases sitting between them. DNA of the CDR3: TGTGCCAGCACCCTAGATGCCGGATCACCCCTCCACTTT. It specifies CASTLDAGSPLHF.